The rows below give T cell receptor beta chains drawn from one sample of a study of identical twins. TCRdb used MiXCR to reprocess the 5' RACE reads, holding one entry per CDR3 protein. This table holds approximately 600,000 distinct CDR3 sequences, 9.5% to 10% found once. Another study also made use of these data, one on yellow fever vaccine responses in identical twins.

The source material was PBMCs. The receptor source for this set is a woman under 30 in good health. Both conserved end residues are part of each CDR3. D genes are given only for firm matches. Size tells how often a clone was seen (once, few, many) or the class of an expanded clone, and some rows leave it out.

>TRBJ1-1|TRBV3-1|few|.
TGTGCCAGCAGGAGGGGGTTTTCTAGGAACACTGAAGCTTTCTTT
CASRRGFSRNTEAFF
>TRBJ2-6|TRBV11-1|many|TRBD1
TGTGCCAGCCGAAACCCCGATCGACAGGGGAATCACTCTGGGGCCAACGTCCTGACTTTC
CASRNPDRQGNHSGANVLTF
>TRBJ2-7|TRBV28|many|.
TGTGCCGCCGGCCGGGGCAGAGACTACGAGCAGTACTTC
CAAGRGRDYEQYF
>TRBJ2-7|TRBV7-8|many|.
TGTGCCAGCAGCTTTTGGGGGCCCTACGAGCAGTACTTC
CASSFWGPYEQYF
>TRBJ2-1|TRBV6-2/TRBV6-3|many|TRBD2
TGTGCCAGCAATGGGGGTAGCGGGCCCTACAATGAGCAGTTCTTC
CASNGGSGPYNEQFF
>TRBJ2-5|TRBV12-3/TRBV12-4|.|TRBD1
TGTGCCAGCAGTTTAAGTTCAGGGACAGTGAGTTTACAAGAGACCCAGTACTTC
CASSLSSGTVSLQETQYF
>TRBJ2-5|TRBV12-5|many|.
TGTGCTAGTGGTTTGGGGTTCGGGACCCAGTACTTC
CASGLGFGTQYF
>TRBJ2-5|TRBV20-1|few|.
TGCAGTGCTAGTAAGCTAGCCTCGAGCCAAGAGACCCAGTACTTC
CSASKLASSQETQYF
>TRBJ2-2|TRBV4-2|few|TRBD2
TGTGCCAGCAGCCAAGATCAGACTAGCGGGAGGGCCGGGGAGCTGTTTTTT
CASSQDQTSGRAGELFF
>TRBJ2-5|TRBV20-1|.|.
TGCAGTGCTAGAAATCCGGGTTTGGCAGAGACCCAGTACTTC
CSARNPGLAETQYF
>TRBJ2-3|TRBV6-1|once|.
TGTGCCAGCAGTGACTATGGCAGGGCGGATACGCAGTATTTT
CASSDYGRADTQYF
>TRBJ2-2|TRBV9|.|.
TGTGCCAGCAGCGTAGCTACAGGGTCGAACACCGGGGAGCTGTTTTTT
CASSVATGSNTGELFF
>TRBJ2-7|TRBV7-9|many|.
TGTGCCAGCAGCCCAAAGATCGGGGGCTACGAGCAGTACTTC
CASSPKIGGYEQYF
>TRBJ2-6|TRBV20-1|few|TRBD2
TGCAGTGCTAGTAGCGGGCAATGGGGGGCTGGGGCCAACGTCCTGACTTTC
CSASSGQWGAGANVLTF
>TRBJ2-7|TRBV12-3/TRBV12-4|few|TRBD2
TGTGCCAGCAGTTCTCCGGGACTAGCGGGAGGTTACGAGCAGTACTTC
CASSSPGLAGGYEQYF
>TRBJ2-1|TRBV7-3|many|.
TGTGCCAGCAGCTTAACCGGGGGCGCTTCCTACAATGAGCAGTTCTTC
CASSLTGGASYNEQFF
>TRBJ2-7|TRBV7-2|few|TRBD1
TGTGCCAGACTTCAAGGCGGACAGGGAACCGGCGAGCAGTACTTC
CARLQGGQGTGEQYF
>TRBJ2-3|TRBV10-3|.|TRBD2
TGTGCCATCAGTGAGGGGACTAGCGGGAGAGGAGATACGCAGTATTTT
CAISEGTSGRGDTQYF
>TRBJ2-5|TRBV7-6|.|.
TGTGCCAGCAGCTTAGTCGTGGGACCAAGGGAGGAGACCCAGTACTTC
CASSLVVGPREETQYF
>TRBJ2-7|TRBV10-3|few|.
TGTGCCATCAGTGAGCGGGTTTTGGGGAAACCCTCCTACGAGCAGTACTTC
CAISERVLGKPSYEQYF
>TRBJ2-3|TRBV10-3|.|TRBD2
TGTGCCATCTCCCAACTAGCGGCTAGCACAGATACGCAGTATTTT
CAISQLAASTDTQYF
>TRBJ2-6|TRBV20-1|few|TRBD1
TGCAGTGCTGATACGGGACAGCGCTCTGGGGCCAACGTCCTGACTTTC
CSADTGQRSGANVLTF
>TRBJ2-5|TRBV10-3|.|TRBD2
TGTGCCATCAGTGGAAGGGCTAGCGGGGAAATTCCACAAGAGACCCAGTACTTC
CAISGRASGEIPQETQYF
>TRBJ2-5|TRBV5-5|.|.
TGTGCCAGCAGCTCACGCGGGGAGGTGGTGGAGACCCAGTACTTC
CASSSRGEVVETQYF
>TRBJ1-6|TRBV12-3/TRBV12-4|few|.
TGTGCCAGCACCCGTCTAAGGGGGGATTCACCCCTCCACTTT
CASTRLRGDSPLHF
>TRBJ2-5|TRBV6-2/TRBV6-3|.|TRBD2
TGTGCCAGCAGACGGGACTACGCGGAGACCCAGTACTTC
CASRRDYAETQYF
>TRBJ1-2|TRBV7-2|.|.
TGTGCCAGCAGCTTAAGGGGTTCCTATGGCTACACCTTC
CASSLRGSYGYTF
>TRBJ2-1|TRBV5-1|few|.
TGCGCCAGCAGCTTGGACCATGAGCAGTTCTTC
CASSLDHEQFF
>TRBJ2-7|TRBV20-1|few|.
TGCAGTGCTAGAGAGAACTTCATGAGCGACGAGCAGTACTTC
CSARENFMSDEQYF
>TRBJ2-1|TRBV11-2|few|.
TGTGCCAGCAGCTTAGTCGGGGTCAATGAGCAGTTCTTC
CASSLVGVNEQFF
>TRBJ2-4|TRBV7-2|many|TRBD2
TGTGCCAGCAGCTTAGGAGCGGGGAAAAACATTCAGTACTTC
CASSLGAGKNIQYF